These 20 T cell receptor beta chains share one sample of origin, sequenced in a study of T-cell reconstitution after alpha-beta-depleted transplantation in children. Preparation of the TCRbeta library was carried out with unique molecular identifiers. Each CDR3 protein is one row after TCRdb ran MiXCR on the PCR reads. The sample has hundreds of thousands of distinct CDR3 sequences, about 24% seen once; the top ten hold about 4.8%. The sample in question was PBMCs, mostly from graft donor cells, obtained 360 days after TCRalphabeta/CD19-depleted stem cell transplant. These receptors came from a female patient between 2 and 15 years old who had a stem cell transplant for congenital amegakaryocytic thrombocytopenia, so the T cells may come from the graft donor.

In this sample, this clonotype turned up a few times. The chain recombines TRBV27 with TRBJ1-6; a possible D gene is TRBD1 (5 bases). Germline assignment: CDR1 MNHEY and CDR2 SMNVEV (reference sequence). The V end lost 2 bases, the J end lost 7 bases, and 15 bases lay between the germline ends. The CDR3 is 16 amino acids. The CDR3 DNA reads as TGTGCCAGCAGTTTAACAGGCCCCTTCATGAATTCACCCCTCCACTTT. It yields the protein CASSLTGPFMNSPLHF.

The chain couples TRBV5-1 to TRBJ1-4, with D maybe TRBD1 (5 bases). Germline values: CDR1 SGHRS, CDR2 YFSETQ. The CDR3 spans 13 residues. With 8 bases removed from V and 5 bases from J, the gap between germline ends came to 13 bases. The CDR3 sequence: CASASTANEKLFF. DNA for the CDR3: TGCGCCAGTGCCTCGACAGCGAATGAAAAACTGTTTTTT.

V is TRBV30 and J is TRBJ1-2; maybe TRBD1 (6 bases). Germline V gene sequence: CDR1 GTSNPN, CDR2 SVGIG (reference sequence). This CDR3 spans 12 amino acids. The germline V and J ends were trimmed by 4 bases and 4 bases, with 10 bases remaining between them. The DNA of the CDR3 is TGTGCCTGGACCAACAGGGTCTATGGCTACACCTTC. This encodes CAWTNRVYGYTF. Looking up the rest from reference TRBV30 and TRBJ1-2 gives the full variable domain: SQTIHQWPATLVQPVGSPLSLECTVEGTSNPNLYWYRQAAGRGLQLLFYSVGIGQISSEVPQNLSASRPQDRQFILSSKKLLLSDSGFYLCAWTNRVYGYTFGSGTRLTVV.

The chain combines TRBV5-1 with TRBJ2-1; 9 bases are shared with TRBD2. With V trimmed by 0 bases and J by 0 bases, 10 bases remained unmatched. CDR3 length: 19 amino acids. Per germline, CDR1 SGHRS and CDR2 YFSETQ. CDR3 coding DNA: TGCGCCAGCAGCTTGGAAAGGGCGCTAGCGGGAAGCTCCTACAATGAGCAGTTCTTC. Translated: CASSLERALAGSSYNEQFF.

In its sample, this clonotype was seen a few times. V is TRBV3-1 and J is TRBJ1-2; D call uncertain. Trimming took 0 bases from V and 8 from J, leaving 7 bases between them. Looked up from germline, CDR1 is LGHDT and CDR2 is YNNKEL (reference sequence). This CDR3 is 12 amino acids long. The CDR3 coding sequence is TGTGCCAGCAGCCAAGATTACCGGGGCTACACCTTC. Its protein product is CASSQDYRGYTF.

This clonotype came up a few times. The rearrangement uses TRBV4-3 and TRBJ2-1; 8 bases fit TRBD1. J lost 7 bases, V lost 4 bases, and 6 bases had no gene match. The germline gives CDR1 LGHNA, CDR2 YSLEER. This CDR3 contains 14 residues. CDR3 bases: TGCGCCAGCAGCCCCGGGACAGGTAGGAATGAGCAGTTCTTC. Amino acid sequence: CASSPGTGRNEQFF.

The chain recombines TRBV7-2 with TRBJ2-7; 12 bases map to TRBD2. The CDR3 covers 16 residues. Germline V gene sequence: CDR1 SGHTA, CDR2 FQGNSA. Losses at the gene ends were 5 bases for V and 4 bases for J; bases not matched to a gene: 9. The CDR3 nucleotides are TGTGCCAGCAGCCCCCAATTGACTAGCGGGAGTTACGAGCAGTACTTC. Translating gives CASSPQLTSGSYEQYF.

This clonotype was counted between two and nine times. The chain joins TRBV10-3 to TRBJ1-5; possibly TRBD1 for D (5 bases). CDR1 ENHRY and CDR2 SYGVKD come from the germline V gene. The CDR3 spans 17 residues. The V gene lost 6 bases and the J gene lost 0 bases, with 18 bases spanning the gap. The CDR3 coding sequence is TGTGCCATCAGCGCAGGGAATTTGGTGTATAGCAATCAGCCCCAGCATTTT. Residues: CAISAGNLVYSNQPQHF.

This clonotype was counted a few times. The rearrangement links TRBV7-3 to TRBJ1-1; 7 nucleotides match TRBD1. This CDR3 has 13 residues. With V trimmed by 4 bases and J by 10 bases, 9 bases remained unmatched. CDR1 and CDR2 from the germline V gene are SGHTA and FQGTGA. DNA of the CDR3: TGTGCCAGCAGCTACGTACAGGGGTCCCTAGCTTTCTTT. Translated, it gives CASSYVQGSLAFF.

The CDR3 is CASSYGAVGETQYF. In DNA form, the CDR3 reads TGTGCCAGCTCCTACGGGGCTGTCGGGGAGACCCAGTACTTC. The chain employs TRBV7-2 and TRBJ2-5; D could derive from TRBD1 or TRBD2 (5 bases each). CDR1 SGHTA and CDR2 FQGNSA come from the germline V gene. The CDR3 extends over 14 amino acids. The V end was cut by 8 bases, the J end by 5 bases, with 18 bases between.

The CDR3 here is CASSSGSTEAFF. CDR3 in DNA: TGTGCCAGCAGCTCTGGTTCCACTGAAGCTTTCTTT. This chain uses TRBV7-2 with TRBJ1-1; the D is unclear. V was clipped by 4 bases and J by 4 bases, with 7 bases between them. In germline, CDR1 is SGHTA, CDR2 FQGNSA. The CDR3 spans 12 residues.

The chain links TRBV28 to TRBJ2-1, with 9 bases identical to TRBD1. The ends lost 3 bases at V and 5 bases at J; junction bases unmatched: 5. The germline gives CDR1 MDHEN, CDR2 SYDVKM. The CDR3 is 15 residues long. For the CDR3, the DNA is TGTGCCAGCAGTTTCGGACAGGGGCTGAACAATGAGCAGTTCTTC. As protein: CASSFGQGLNNEQFF.

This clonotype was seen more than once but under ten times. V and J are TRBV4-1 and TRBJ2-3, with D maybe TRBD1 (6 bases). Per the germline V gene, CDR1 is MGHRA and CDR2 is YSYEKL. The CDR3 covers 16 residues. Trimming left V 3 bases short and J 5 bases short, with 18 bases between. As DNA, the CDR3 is TGCGCCAGCAGCCAGACAACAGGGATTTCGGGAGATACGCAGTATTTT. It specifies CASSQTTGISGDTQYF.

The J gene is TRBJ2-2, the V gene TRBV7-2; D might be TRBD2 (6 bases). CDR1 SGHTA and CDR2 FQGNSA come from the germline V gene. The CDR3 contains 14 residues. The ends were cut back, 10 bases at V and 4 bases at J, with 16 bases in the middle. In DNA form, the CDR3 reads TGTGCCACTACGGGACTGTGGACCACCGGGGAGCTGTTTTTT. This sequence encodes CATTGLWTTGELFF.

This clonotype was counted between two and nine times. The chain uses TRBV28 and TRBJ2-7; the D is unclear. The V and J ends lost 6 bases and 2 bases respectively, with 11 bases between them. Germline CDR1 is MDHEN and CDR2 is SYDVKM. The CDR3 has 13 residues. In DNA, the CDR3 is TGTGCCAGCAGGAACGGCGGTACCTACGAGCAGTACTTC. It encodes CASRNGGTYEQYF.

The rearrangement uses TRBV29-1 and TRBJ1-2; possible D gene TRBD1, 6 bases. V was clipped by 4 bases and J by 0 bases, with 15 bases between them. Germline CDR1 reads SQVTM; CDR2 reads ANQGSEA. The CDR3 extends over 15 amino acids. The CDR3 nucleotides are TGCAGCGTTGTTGGACAGAACCCGCCTAACTATGGCTACACCTTC. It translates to CSVVGQNPPNYGYTF.

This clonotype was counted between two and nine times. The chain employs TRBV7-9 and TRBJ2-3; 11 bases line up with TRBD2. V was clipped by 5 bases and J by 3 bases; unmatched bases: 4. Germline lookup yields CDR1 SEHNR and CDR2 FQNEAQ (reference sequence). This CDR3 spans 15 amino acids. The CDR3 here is CASSPTSGKTDTQYF. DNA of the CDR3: TGTGCCAGCAGCCCGACTAGCGGGAAGACAGATACGCAGTATTTT.

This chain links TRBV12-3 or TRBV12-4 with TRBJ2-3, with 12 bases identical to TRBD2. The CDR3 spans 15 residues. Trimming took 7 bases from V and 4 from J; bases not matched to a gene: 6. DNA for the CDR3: TGTGCCAGCACCCGGACTAGCGGGAACCCAGATACGCAGTATTTT. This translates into CASTRTSGNPDTQYF.

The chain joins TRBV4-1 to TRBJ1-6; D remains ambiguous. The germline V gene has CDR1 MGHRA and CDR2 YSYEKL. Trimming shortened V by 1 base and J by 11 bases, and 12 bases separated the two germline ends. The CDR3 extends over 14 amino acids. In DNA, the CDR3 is TGCGCCAGCAGCCAAGCGGGGTCTGCGGCACCCCTCCACTTT. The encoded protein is CASSQAGSAAPLHF.

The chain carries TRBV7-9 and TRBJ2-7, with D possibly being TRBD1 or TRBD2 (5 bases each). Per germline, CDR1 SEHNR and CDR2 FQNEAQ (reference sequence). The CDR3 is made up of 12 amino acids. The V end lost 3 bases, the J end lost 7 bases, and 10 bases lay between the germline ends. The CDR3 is CASSLDTREQYF. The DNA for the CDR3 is TGTGCCAGCAGCTTGGACACTAGGGAGCAGTACTTC.